This paragraph reports one T cell receptor beta chain. Its antigen is currently unknown. TCRdb fed the 5' RACE reads into MiXCR, producing one record per CDR3 protein. The table has about 470,000 distinct CDR3 sequences, around 24% seen once. The CDR3 length is 16 residues. V lost 0 bases to trimming and J lost 7 bases, with 17 bases between them. Germline CDR1 SGHRS, CDR2 YFSETQ. In every case, the donor was a healthy Caucasian. The sample comes from a study of identical twins. Study findings and constraints: It was out-of-frame TCR alpha sharing in monozygotic twins that models underestimated.

These data were also filed under a second study, of T cells expressing NK-cell markers. That paper states: Just one sequenced donor of eight was HCMV-seronegative, while seven were seropositive.

Sequencing was performed on CD4+ T cells sorted from blood. The TCR was taken from a young woman in good health. The chain has TRBV5-1 and TRBJ2-1; possible D gene TRBD1, 5 bases. As DNA, the CDR3 is TGCGCCAGCAGCTTGGGTGACAGTAGTTTGAGAAATGAGCAGTTCTTC. Protein sequence: CASSLGDSSLRNEQFF. The variable domain in full, completed from reference TRBV5-1 and TRBJ2-1, reads KAGVTQTPRYLIKTRGQQVTLSCSPISGHRSVSWYQQTPGQGLQFLFEYFSETQRNKGNFPGRFSGRQFSNSRSEMNVSTLELGDSALYLCASSLGDSSLRNEQFFGPGTRLTVL.